These 18 T cell receptor beta chains originate from one sample sequenced in a study of T cell responses to AZD1222 COVID-19 vaccine. Produced via immunoSEQ multiplex PCR; TCRdb's table is partial and in-frame only. The profile shows 98,000 or so clones, over 90% of them singletons. The source was peripheral blood, collected on day 0 of AZD1222 vaccination. The receptors derive from an adult in good health.

The chain employs TRBV5-6 and TRBJ1-4; 7 bases map to TRBD1. Losses at the gene ends were 2 bases for V and 8 bases for J; bases not matched to a gene: 6. Looked up from germline, CDR1 is SGHDT and CDR2 is YYEEEE. The CDR3 runs to 14 residues. In DNA, the CDR3 is TGTGCCAGCAGCTTTCGACAGGGCAGCGAAAAACTGTTTTTT. Translated: CASSFRQGSEKLFF.

The chain's CDR3 is CASSLESGRYNEQFF. DNA for the CDR3: TGTGCCAGCAGCTTAGAAAGCGGAAGATACAATGAGCAGTTCTTC. This chain uses TRBV7-3 with TRBJ2-1; a possible D gene is TRBD2 (5 bases). The V gene's germline CDR1 is SGHTA and CDR2 FQGTGA. The V end was cut by 2 bases, the J end by 4 bases, with 12 bases between. This CDR3 is built from 15 residues.

V gene TRBV6-5 combines with J gene TRBJ2-7; TRBD1 agrees at 7 bases. The V gene end was trimmed by 3 bases and the J gene end by 5 bases; junction bases not matched to a gene: 4. The V gene's germline CDR1 is MNHEY and CDR2 SVGAGI. The CDR3 contains 13 residues. The CDR3 sequence is CASSYDRDDEQYF. The CDR3 bases are TGTGCCAGCAGTTATGACAGGGACGACGAGCAGTACTTC.

Written as DNA, the CDR3 is TGCGCCAGCAGCCAGGGACTAGCGGGAGGGTACCCGCAGTATTTT. This gives the protein CASSQGLAGGYPQYF. The chain joins TRBV4-3 to TRBJ2-3, with 16 nucleotides matching TRBD2. After removal of 3 bases from V and 10 bases from J, the junction contained 4 bases not matched to a gene. The CDR3 contains 15 residues. Germline CDR1 reads LGHNA; CDR2 reads YSLEER.

This chain uses TRBV10-3 with TRBJ2-1, with TRBD2 matching over 16 bases. The CDR3 is made up of 19 amino acids. After removal of 6 bases from V and 9 bases from J, the junction contained 17 bases not matched to a gene. Germline values: CDR1 ENHRY, CDR2 SYGVKD. Here the CDR3 DNA reads TGTGCCATCAGCCTTAACAGGGGACTAGCGGGAGGGCCAGGAGCTGAGCAGTTCTTC. The encoded protein is CAISLNRGLAGGPGAEQFF.

In this sample, this clone turned up once. The chain links TRBV3-1 (or the pseudogene TRBV3-2) to TRBJ2-2, with D unresolved. Germline V gene data show CDR1 as LGHDT and CDR2 as YNNKEL (reference sequence). Trimming stripped 5 bases from V and 6 bases from J, with 4 bases between. The CDR3 contains 11 residues. CDR3 sequence reads: CASSYAGELFF. CDR3 DNA sequence: TGTGCCAGCAGCTACGCCGGGGAGCTGTTTTTT.

The chain carries TRBV7-8 and TRBJ2-7, with TRBD1 matching over 10 bases. Germline V gives CDR1 SGHVS, CDR2 FQNEAQ. The CDR3 is 14 residues long. The trim removed 10 bases at V and 4 bases at J, leaving 10 bases unmatched. The CDR3 DNA follows: TGTGCCACAACGCGGGACAGGGGTGTTTACGAGCAGTACTTC. It yields the protein CATTRDRGVYEQYF.

The CDR3 nucleotides are TGTGCCAGCAGCGCCAGACAGGACTCAAGGACCCAGTACTTC. Protein product: CASSARQDSRTQYF. The chain joins TRBV7-9 to TRBJ2-5, with D perhaps matching TRBD1 (6 bases). Per germline, CDR1 SEHNR and CDR2 FQNEAQ (reference sequence). V lost 5 bases and J lost 7, with 17 bases in between. The length of the CDR3 is 14 residues.

This clone was seen a handful of times. A junction boundary mismatches the germline segment, possibly from a read error. The chain links TRBV10-2 to TRBJ1-2, with D possibly TRBD1 on 5 matching bases. This CDR3 spans 13 amino acids. Germline CDR1 and CDR2: WSHSY and SAAADI. The CDR3 nucleotides are TGCGCCAGCGGTGACAGTTATGGGTATGGCTACACCTTC. This encodes CASGDSYGYGYTF.

The chain links TRBV11-1 to TRBJ2-1, with D hard to call. There are 11 residues in the CDR3. Germline V gene lookup returns CDR1 SGHAT and CDR2 FQDESV (reference sequence). The V end was cut by 5 bases, the J end by 5 bases, with 4 bases between. For the CDR3, the DNA is TGTGCCAGCAGCCCCAACAATGAGCAGTTCTTC. The encoded protein is CASSPNNEQFF.

This clone was recorded once. J is TRBJ1-2 and V is TRBV27, with D uncertain. The CDR3 spans 15 residues. The V gene lost 0 bases and the J gene lost 6 bases, with 14 bases spanning the gap. From germline, CDR1 is MNHEY and CDR2 SMNVEV (reference sequence). CDR3 in amino acids: CASSLSIAGLNGYTF. The CDR3 nucleotides read TGTGCCAGCAGTTTATCGATTGCGGGCCTGAATGGCTACACCTTC.

V gene TRBV29-1 combines with J gene TRBJ2-3; TRBD1 or TRBD2 may be the D gene (5 bases each). Germline assignment: CDR1 SQVTM and CDR2 ANQGSEA. The CDR3 contains 14 residues. Trimming took off 2 bases at V and 2 bases at J, with 11 bases between the two ends. The CDR3 loop reads CSVESGRLTDTQYF. For the CDR3, the DNA is TGCAGCGTTGAATCGGGACGACTCACAGATACGCAGTATTTT.

The chain joins TRBV19 to TRBJ1-2; D not resolved. The CDR3 runs 11 residues. In germline, CDR1 is LNHDA, CDR2 SQIVND (reference sequence). Trimming stripped 0 bases from V and 8 bases from J, with 4 bases between. The chain's CDR3 is CASSIEGGYTF. The CDR3 DNA reads as TGTGCCAGTAGTATAGAGGGCGGCTACACCTTC.

The chain links TRBV5-4 to TRBJ2-5; 16 nucleotides agree with TRBD2. The CDR3 has 16 amino acids. CDR1 is SGHNT, CDR2 YYREEE, per germline (reference sequence). V shed 4 bases and J 5 bases; nucleotides not matched to a gene: 5. In DNA form, the CDR3 reads TGTGCCAGCAGCGAGGGACTAGCGGGAGGGCCGGAGACCCAGTACTTC. The encoded protein is CASSEGLAGGPETQYF.

This clone was detected once. The chain recombines TRBV2 with TRBJ1-5, with 7 bases identical to TRBD1. The CDR3 spans 15 residues. Looked up from germline, CDR1 is SNHLY and CDR2 is FYNNEI. The V segment lost 6 bases and the J segment 4 bases; nucleotides outside the gene matches: 9. DNA of the CDR3: TGTGCCAGCAGATGGGGGGACAGCCCAAATCAGCCCCAGCATTTT. Translated: CASRWGDSPNQPQHF.

In regard to this clone: Other DNA sequences in this specimen translate into the identical CDR3. The chain combines TRBV6-5 with TRBJ1-6; D gene ambiguous. This CDR3 is built from 15 residues. Trimming shortened V by 0 bases and J by 7 bases, and 10 bases separated the two germline ends. Germline loops: CDR1 MNHEY, CDR2 SVGAGI. The CDR3 loop reads CASSYSPGGNSPLHF. CDR3 DNA: TGTGCCAGCAGTTACTCGCCGGGTGGAAATTCACCCCTCCACTTT.

This clone has only one observation. The chain joins TRBV19 to TRBJ1-5; the D gene is possibly TRBD1 (6 bases). The CDR3 runs 15 residues. V was shortened by 5 bases and J by 8 bases, with 19 bases between the two germline ends. Germline loops: CDR1 LNHDA, CDR2 SQIVND (reference sequence). The CDR3 is CASSPHDGGREPQHF. In nucleotides, the CDR3 is TGTGCCAGTAGTCCCCATGACGGGGGGCGTGAGCCCCAGCATTTT.

The V gene is TRBV5-1, the J gene TRBJ1-4; possibly TRBD1 for D (6 bases). Trimming cost V 2 bases and J 5 bases, with 10 bases left between them. CDR1 SGHRS and CDR2 YFSETQ come from the germline V gene. There are 14 residues in the CDR3. CDR3 sequence reads: CASSLAGANEKLFF. The CDR3 coding sequence is TGCGCCAGCAGCTTAGCGGGGGCGAATGAAAAACTGTTTTTT.